The clone carrying this T cell receptor beta chain came up a few times. This specimen belongs to a study of patients and donors after allogeneic stem cell transplantation. Each CDR3 protein gets one entry after TCRdb re-called the RT-PCR reads with MiXCR. The repertoire has around 1,600 distinct CDR3 sequences, around a fifth of them found once; the top ten carry roughly 12%. Sequencing was carried out using blood, either unsorted or a sorted T cell fraction (not recorded which). The sequence was collected from a human donor who was either an allogeneic HSCT recipient or a stem cell or donor lymphocyte infusion donor (not recorded which). It is not recorded whose cells these are; they may come from a transplant donor.

The CDR3 nucleotides are TGTGCCAGCAGCTTATTCCGGGATACGCAGTATTTT. Translation: CASSLFRDTQYF. This chain connects TRBV7-2 to TRBJ2-3; D is undetermined. The CDR3 sequence is 12 residues long. Germline lookup yields CDR1 SGHTA and CDR2 FQGNSA. V lost 2 bases, J lost 6 bases, and 6 bases lay in between.